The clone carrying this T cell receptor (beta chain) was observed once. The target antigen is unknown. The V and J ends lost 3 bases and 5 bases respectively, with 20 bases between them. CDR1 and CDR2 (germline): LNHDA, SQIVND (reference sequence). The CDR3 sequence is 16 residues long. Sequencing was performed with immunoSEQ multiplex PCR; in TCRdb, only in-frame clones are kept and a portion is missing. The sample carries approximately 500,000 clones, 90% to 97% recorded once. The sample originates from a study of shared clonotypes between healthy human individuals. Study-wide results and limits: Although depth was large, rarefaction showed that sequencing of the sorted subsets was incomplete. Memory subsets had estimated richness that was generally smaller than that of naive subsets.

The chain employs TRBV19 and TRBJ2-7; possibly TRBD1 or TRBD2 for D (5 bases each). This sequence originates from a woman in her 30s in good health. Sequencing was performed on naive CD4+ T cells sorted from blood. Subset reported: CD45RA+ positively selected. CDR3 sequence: CASSMGPGRPFNEQYF. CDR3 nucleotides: TGTGCCAGTAGTATGGGCCCGGGGCGGCCCTTTAACGAGCAGTACTTC.